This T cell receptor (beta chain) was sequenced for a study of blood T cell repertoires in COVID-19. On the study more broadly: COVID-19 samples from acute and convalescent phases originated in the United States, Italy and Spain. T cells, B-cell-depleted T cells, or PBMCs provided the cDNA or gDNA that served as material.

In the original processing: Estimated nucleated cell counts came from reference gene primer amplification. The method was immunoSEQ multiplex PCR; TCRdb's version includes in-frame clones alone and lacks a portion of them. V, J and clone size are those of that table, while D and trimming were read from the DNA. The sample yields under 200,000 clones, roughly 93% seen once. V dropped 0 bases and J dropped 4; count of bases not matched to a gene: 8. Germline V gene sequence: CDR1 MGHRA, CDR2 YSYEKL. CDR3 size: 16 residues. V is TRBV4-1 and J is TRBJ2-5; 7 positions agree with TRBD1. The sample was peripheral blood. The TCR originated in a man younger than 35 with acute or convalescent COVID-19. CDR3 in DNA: TGCGCCAGCAGCCAAGAGACAGGGTCGCAAGTAGAGACCCAGTACTTC. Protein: CASSQETGSQVETQYF.